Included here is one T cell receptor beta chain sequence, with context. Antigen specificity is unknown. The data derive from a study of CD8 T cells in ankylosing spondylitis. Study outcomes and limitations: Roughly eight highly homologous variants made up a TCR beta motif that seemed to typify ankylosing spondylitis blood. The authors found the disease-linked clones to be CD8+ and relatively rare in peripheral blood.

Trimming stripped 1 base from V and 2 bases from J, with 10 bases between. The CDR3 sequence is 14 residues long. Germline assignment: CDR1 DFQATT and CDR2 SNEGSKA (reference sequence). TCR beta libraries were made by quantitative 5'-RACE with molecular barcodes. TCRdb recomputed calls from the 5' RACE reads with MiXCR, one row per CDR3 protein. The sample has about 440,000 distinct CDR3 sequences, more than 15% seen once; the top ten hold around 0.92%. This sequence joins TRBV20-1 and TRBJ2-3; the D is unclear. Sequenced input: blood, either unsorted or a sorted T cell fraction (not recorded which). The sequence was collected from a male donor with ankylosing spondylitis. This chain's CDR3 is CSARVAFSTDTQYF. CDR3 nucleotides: TGCAGTGCTAGAGTAGCCTTCTCCACAGATACGCAGTATTTT.